This T cell receptor (beta chain) was documented in a study of cytomegalovirus exposure and HLA in healthy donors. Study-wide results and caveats: In vitro confirmation showed a few CMV-associated chains to be CMV antigen specific.

In regard to this clone: Antigen: not known.

V lost 4 bases and J 5 bases, leaving 8 bases between the germline ends. The CDR3 sequence is 12 residues long. Germline CDR1 reads MDHEN; CDR2 reads SYDVKM. Clones were sequenced by immunoSEQ multiplex PCR, and TCRdb holds only the in-frame ones, with some missing. The table records over 150,000 clones, 75% to 85% of them present only once. The V and J genes are TRBV28 and TRBJ1-2; D perhaps matches TRBD1 (5 bases). The sequenced material came from PBMCs. This clonotype originated in a woman aged 25-40 years in good health and CMV-seropositive. CDR3 in DNA: TGTGCCAGCAGTTCGGGGGAATATGGCTACACCTTC. Its translation is CASSSGEYGYTF.